The subject of this entry is one T cell receptor (beta chain). The method was immunoSEQ multiplex PCR; TCRdb's version includes in-frame clones alone and lacks a portion of them. This sample carries under 55,000 clones, around 90% of them seen once, and the ten largest clones take about 3.9%. The record originates from a study of blood T cell repertoires in COVID-19. Study-level background: The United States, Italy and Spain were the sources of the acute and convalescent COVID-19 samples. PBMCs, B-cell-depleted T cells, or T cells provided the cDNA or gDNA that made up the material.

Germline trimming cut 6 bases from V and 2 bases from J; bases unmatched to any gene: 6. This CDR3 has 14 residues. CDR1 and CDR2 (germline): MNHEY, SVGAGI. V and J are TRBV6-5 and TRBJ2-7; 8 nucleotides align to TRBD2. The sample consisted of peripheral blood. The TCR comes from a human donor in a cohort sampled during active COVID-19. The CDR3 sequence is CASRSGRSTYEQYV. In nucleotides, the CDR3 is TGTGCCAGCAGGAGCGGGAGAAGCACCTACGAGCAGTACGTC.